This entry is about one T cell receptor beta chain. The CDR3 is made up of 15 amino acids. Trimming left V 4 bases short and J 4 bases short, with 14 bases between. Germline lookup yields CDR1 SGHRS and CDR2 YFSETQ. The method was immunoSEQ multiplex PCR; TCRdb's version includes in-frame clones alone and lacks a portion of them. The sample lists 70,000 or so clones; about 80% were seen once. This sample was included in a study of control samples from healthy donors and cancer patients. Sequenced input: blood. The rearrangement joins TRBV5-1 to TRBJ2-2; tentatively, D is TRBD1 (6 bases). The TCR was taken from a man aged 45-65 years in good health. CDR3 DNA sequence: TGCGCCAGCAGCCCTGGGGGCGTGGGCACCGGGGAGCTGTTTTTT. This gives the protein CASSPGGVGTGELFF.